Given below is one TCR beta chain in context. Its antigen is still unknown. Per-base quality was not reported, and no clone a single base away is much larger than it. This sample is drawn from a study of OX40 agonist ivuxolimab in advanced cancers. Turning to the overall study: Ivuxolimab was a fully human IgG2 agonistic monoclonal antibody targeting the costimulatory receptor OX40 (CD134). Intravenous ivuxolimab was administered to patients every 2 weeks at six dose levels: 0.01, 0.1, 0.3, 1.5, 3 and 10 mg/kg. Of the roughly 54 patients in dose escalation, about 20 had hepatocellular carcinoma, roughly 15 had melanoma, 9 had renal cell carcinoma and 9 had head and neck cancer. In the dose-escalation cohort, more than 75% of patients were male, and the mean age was approximately 60 years, with a range of 23 to 79. Patients were allowed to have had prior anti-PD-1, anti-PD-L1 or anti-CTLA-4 therapy, and 40% of the dose-escalation patients had been treated with checkpoint inhibitors. Partial responses occurred in three dose-escalation patients, of whom one had hepatocellular carcinoma and two had cutaneous melanoma. Peripheral TCRbeta sequencing aimed to test whether ivuxolimab altered TCR sequence diversity and caused clonal T-cell expansion. The paper describes the monotherapy dose-escalation part (N ≈ 52 patients) of the phase I trial of ivuxolimab. What the authors observed across the whole study: Low levels of normalized T-cell clonal expansion were also seen in some patients who did not respond. In the 0.1-3.0 mg/kg groups, partial responders had among the lowest normalized peripheral clonal expansion, particularly in CD8+ T cells. The antigen specificity of the clonally expanded peripheral T cells was not determined. Clonal expansion of both CD4+ and CD8+ blood T cells was observed from baseline to week 6 at doses 0.1 to 3.0 mg/kg. After ivuxolimab, expanded clones were on average more numerous among CD8+ T cells than among CD4+ T cells.

CDR1 SQVTM and CDR2 ANQGSEA were looked up in the germline V gene. The CDR3, cysteine through phenylalanine, is 12 amino acids long. Just the 36-base CDR3 DNA is kept, in frame starting at base 1. V gives up 7 bases and J gives up 4 bases, and the segment between their germline ends measures 11 bases. Genomic DNA was isolated from the sorted cells so that the TCRbeta CDR3 region could be sequenced. The immunoSEQ Assay was used for sequencing of TCRbeta CDR3 regions. TCRdb obtained this table from immuneACCESS and retained in-frame rearrangements with V and J assigned. These tables miss some clones; where compared with another copy, unresolved V genes account for less than half of the shortfall, and the remainder is unexplained. The sample includes 39,000 or so clones, with 80% to 90% observed a single time. Clones ranked in the top ten supply approximately 0.5% of the sample. Patients with autoimmune disease history or receiving systemic immunosuppression were excluded from the trial. Peripheral blood for TCR sequencing was drawn from every dose cohort at baseline, at cycle 4 day 1 and at cycle 7 day 1. Samples were obtained from an open-label, multicenter, first-in-human phase I dose-escalation trial of ivuxolimab. Adults with locally advanced or metastatic melanoma, renal cell carcinoma, hepatocellular carcinoma or head and neck squamous cell carcinoma were enrolled in the trial. Before TCR sequencing, CD4+ T cells and CD8+ T cells from peripheral blood were sorted into separate populations.

Specimen: CD4+ or CD8+ T cells sorted from blood, collected in a trial of the OX40 agonist ivuxolimab. The chain uses TRBV29-1 and TRBJ1-5, with a tentative D gene TRBD1 over 5 matching bases. The TCR sequence derives from an adult with an advanced solid tumor such as melanoma, head and neck, liver or kidney cancer. The nucleotides are TGCAGCGCACGGGACGCGAATCAGCCCCAGCATTTT. This gives the protein CSARDANQPQHF.